This T cell receptor beta chain was identified during a study of radiotherapy plus CTLA-4 blockade in lung cancer. Findings and limits, study-wide: Tumor-origin TCR clones grew in blood after radiotherapy plus ipilimumab. How blood T cell clones changed early, along with interferon-beta, reportedly forecast response best.

TCRdb's table, derived via immunoSEQ multiplex PCR, lists solely in-frame clones and lacks some. This sample has about 60,000 clones; around 80% occur once, and the top ten carry 3.5% to 4%. Details on this clone: As yet, its antigen is unknown.

This TCR was sampled from a human donor with non-small cell lung cancer who had a partial response to radiotherapy plus ipilimumab. Material: peripheral blood, obtained from a patient treated with radiotherapy plus ipilimumab.

The CDR3 DNA reads TGTGCCAGCAGTTACGGTGTCCAGGGCCGGGATACGCAGTATTTT. Its protein is CASSYGVQGRDTQYF. This chain uses TRBV6-5 with TRBJ2-3; D perhaps matches TRBD1 (5 bases). Germline V lookup: CDR1 MNHEY, CDR2 SVGAGI. Trimming removed 2 bases from V and 6 bases from J, with 15 bases in between. The CDR3 has 15 amino acids.